What follows are 17 T cell receptor beta chains derived from one specimen sequenced in a study of CD8+CD57+ T cells in acquired aplastic anemia (dated by TCRdb to the late 2010s). Sequencing was carried out with an Illumina HiSeq 2000. Genomic DNA served as template for TCR beta VDJ combination and CDR3 sequence profiling. The raw public data were reprocessed by TCRdb itself: fastp quality trimming at Q25, MiXCR clonotype calling, in-frame beta chains only. A single entry per CDR3 protein holds the most common genes and DNA from its merged rows. For this sample the table gives 250,000 or so distinct CDR3 sequences, of which about 44% were detected only once. The top ten clonotypes cover 6.5% to 10% of the sample. Expansion of CD8+CD57+ cells had been shown by flow cytometry in the patients chosen for sequencing. The material sequenced was sorted CD4+, CD8+, or CD8+CD57+ T cells (not recorded which) from PBMCs. The source is a human donor with aplastic anemia.

Worth noting for this clonotype: Germline is not matched at one junction end, which may reflect a read error. The chain joins TRBV7-9 to TRBJ1-4; TRBD1 might be the D (5 bases). Germline V gives CDR1 SEHNR, CDR2 FQNEAQ (reference sequence). CDR3 length equals 18 residues. The chain's CDR3 is CAGSQDRLTGGGREKLFF. The CDR3 DNA sequence: TGTGCCGGCAGCCAAGATCGCCTTACCGGGGGAGGTAGGGAAAAACTGTTTTTT.

This clonotype turned up a few times. With a much larger clone just one base away, this may be a read error. The rearrangement joins TRBV4-3 to TRBJ2-7; TRBD1 matches at 7 bases. The germline gives CDR1 LGHNA, CDR2 YSLEER. This CDR3 is 15 amino acids long. The J segment lost 1 base and the V segment lost 1 base, leaving 4 bases of the junction unmatched. CDR3 in DNA: TGCGCCAGCAGCCAAGGTGGGACAGCTTCCTACGAGCAGTACTTC. Residues: CASSQGGTASYEQYF.

This clonotype was seen repeatedly, ten times or more. The chain combines TRBV6-5 with TRBJ1-2; maybe TRBD1 (5 bases). The CDR3 runs 16 residues. Germline lookup yields CDR1 MNHEY and CDR2 SVGAGI. V lost 0 bases, J lost 3 bases, and 14 bases lay in between. CDR3 loop: CASSYSIRGGDYGYTF. The CDR3 coding sequence is TGTGCCAGCAGTTACTCGATACGTGGAGGGGACTATGGCTACACCTTC.

As to this clonotype: A much larger clone differs from this one at a single base, so this may be a read error. The CDR3 reads CTSSPREGNQPQHF. The CDR3 DNA reads as TGTACCAGCAGCCCTCGAGAGGGCAATCAGCCCCAGCATTTT. V gene TRBV7-9 combines with J gene TRBJ1-5, with unresolved D. CDR1 and CDR2 from the germline V gene are SEHNR and FQNEAQ (reference sequence). The CDR3 runs 14 residues.

This chain links TRBV10-3 with TRBJ1-6; 7 bases fit TRBD1. There are 15 residues in the CDR3. The junction had 5 bases not matched to a gene; V was cut back by 2 bases and J by 7 bases. Germline V gene data show CDR1 as ENHRY and CDR2 as SYGVKD. The CDR3 region has the DNA TGTGCCATCAGTGAGGGGGGGACAGCCAATTCACCCCTCCACTTT. Its protein product is CAISEGGTANSPLHF.

This clonotype was seen only once. A much larger clone sits a single nucleotide away, making a read error possible. The V call is TRBV6-5, the J call TRBJ1-1; tentative D call: TRBD1 (5 bases). This CDR3 is built from 13 residues. Germline CDR1 is MNHEY and CDR2 is SVGAGI. The CDR3 DNA sequence: TGTGCCAGTCGACTAGGGGTTGTAACTGAAGCTTCCTTT. It codes for CASRLGVVTEASF.

This clonotype has a single count. This sequence joins TRBV6-1 and TRBJ2-7, with TRBD1 identical over 9 bases. In germline, CDR1 is MNHNS, CDR2 SASEGT. The CDR3 spans 17 residues. Trimming removed 5 bases from V and 4 bases from J; junction bases left unmatched: 15. Here the CDR3 reads CASSYDGGQGDLYEQYF. CDR3 nucleotide sequence: TGTGCCAGCAGTTATGATGGGGGACAGGGTGACCTTTACGAGCAGTACTTC.

The chain links TRBV14 to TRBJ2-2; 7 nucleotides line up with TRBD2. Trimming at V came to 1 base and at J to 4 bases, leaving 0 bases not matched to a gene. Germline CDR1 SGHDN, CDR2 FVKESK. The CDR3 has 14 amino acids. The DNA for the CDR3 is TGTGCCAGCAGCCAAGTAGCGGGCACCGGGGAGCTGTTTTTT. Translating it yields CASSQVAGTGELFF. The variable domain in full, with the rest retrieved from reference TRBV14 and TRBJ2-2, is EAGVTQFPSHSVIEKGQTVTLRCDPISGHDNLYWYRRVMGKEIKFLLHFVKESKQDESGMPNNRFLAERTGGTYSTLKVQPAELEDSGVYFCASSQVAGTGELFFGEGSRLTVL.

Turning to this clonotype: Mismatch with germline at one junction end may stem from a read error. The rearrangement joins TRBV24-1 to TRBJ1-5; D remains ambiguous. CDR1 is KGHDR and CDR2 is SFDVKD in the germline V gene. The CDR3 sequence is 17 residues long. The chain's CDR3 is CASSYFASDEGGQPQHF. CDR3 nucleotides: TGTGCCAGCAGTTACTTCGCGAGTGATGAGGGCGGTCAGCCCCAGCATTTT.

The J gene is TRBJ1-2, the V gene TRBV7-9; possible D gene TRBD1, 5 bases. The CDR3 is made up of 13 amino acids. Germline V lookup: CDR1 SEHNR, CDR2 FQNEAQ (reference sequence). Trimming removed 1 base at V and 8 bases at J, with 11 bases between. The CDR3 here is CASSLVERGGYTF. CDR3 in DNA: TGTGCCAGCAGCTTAGTCGAGCGGGGGGGCTACACCTTC.

This clonotype came up many times. The chain carries TRBV2 and TRBJ1-1; 9 bases line up with TRBD1. The V and J ends lost 6 bases and 6 bases, in that order; junction bases with no gene match: 8. This CDR3 region has 14 residues. Germline CDR1 is SNHLY and CDR2 is FYNNEI. DNA of the CDR3: TGTGCCAGCAGCCCGGGACAGGGCTCCGCTGAAGCTTTCTTT. This translates into CASSPGQGSAEAFF.

About this clonotype: This clone may be a read error of a much larger clone one base away. The V call is TRBV28, the J call TRBJ1-1, with D hard to call. This CDR3 spans 11 amino acids. Germline CDR1 is MDHEN and CDR2 is SYDVKM. The CDR3 here is CASRANTEALF. CDR3 sequence (DNA): TGTGCCAGCAGGGCAAACACTGAAGCTCTCTTT. Together with reference TRBV28 and TRBJ1-1, the CDR3 gives the full variable domain: DVKVTQSSRYLVKRTGEKVFLECVQDMDHENMFWYRQDPGLGLRLIYFSYDVKMKEKGDIPEGYSVSREKKERFSLILESASTNQTSMYLCASRANTEALFGQGTRLTVV.

This clonotype was recorded at least ten times. This chain connects TRBV4-3 to TRBJ1-2, with 9 bases fitting TRBD1. The CDR3 is 15 amino acids. V shed 1 base, J shed 7 bases, and the junction held 7 bases outside the gene matches. The V gene's germline CDR1 is LGHNA and CDR2 YSLEER. Here the CDR3 DNA reads TGCGCCAGCAGCCAAGGGACAGGGGAGGGCTCTGGCTACACCTTC. Protein sequence: CASSQGTGEGSGYTF.

There are a few counts of this clonotype. J is TRBJ2-5 and V is TRBV19; the D gene is possibly TRBD1 (6 bases). Per the germline V gene, CDR1 is LNHDA and CDR2 is SQIVND (reference sequence). The CDR3 loop spans 17 amino acids. The ends were cut back, 11 bases at V and 1 base at J, with 26 bases in the middle. The CDR3: CASYVVTPQGFQETQYF. The CDR3 DNA reads TGTGCCTCTTATGTAGTAACCCCACAGGGATTCCAAGAGACCCAGTACTTC. Combining the CDR3 with reference TRBV19 and TRBJ2-5 gives the whole variable domain DGGITQSPKYLFRKEGQNVTLSCEQNLNHDAMYWYRQDPGQGLRLIYYSQIVNDFQKGDIAEGYSVSREKKESFPLTVTSAQKNPTAFYLCASYVVTPQGFQETQYFGPGTRLLVL.

On this clonotype itself: A read error may explain this, as a much larger clone is one base away. As the CDR3 is not closed by the conserved phenylalanine or tryptophan, this likely results from a read error. The V and J genes are TRBV5-1 and TRBJ1-6; 12 nucleotides agree with TRBD1. V dropped 0 bases and J dropped 5; count of bases not matched to a gene: 6. The germline V gene has CDR1 SGHRS and CDR2 YFSETQ. The CDR3 sequence is 18 residues long. CDR3 DNA sequence: TGCGCCAGCAGCTTGGGGGGGACAGGGGGCCCAGATAATTCACCCCTCCACTGT. Translating it yields CASSLGGTGGPDNSPLHC.

In its sample, this clonotype was seen once. Given a much more abundant clone one base away, this may be a read error. J is TRBJ1-4 and V is TRBV4-1, with D hard to call. From germline, CDR1 is MGHRA and CDR2 YSYEKL. The CDR3 loop spans 12 amino acids. V was shortened by 0 bases and J by 6 bases, with 2 bases between the two germline ends. CDR3 sequence (DNA): TGCGCCAGCAGCCAAGATTATGAAAAACTGTTTTTT. Protein sequence: CASSQDYEKLFF.

This clonotype has more than one count but fewer than ten. The V and J genes are TRBV5-6 and TRBJ2-7; D remains unclear. Germline loops: CDR1 SGHDT, CDR2 YYEEEE. The ends were cut back, 0 bases at V and 6 bases at J, with 7 bases in the middle. The CDR3 has 12 amino acids. The CDR3 DNA sequence: TGTGCCAGCAGCTTGGCCCTGGGCGAGCAGTACTTC. Protein: CASSLALGEQYF.